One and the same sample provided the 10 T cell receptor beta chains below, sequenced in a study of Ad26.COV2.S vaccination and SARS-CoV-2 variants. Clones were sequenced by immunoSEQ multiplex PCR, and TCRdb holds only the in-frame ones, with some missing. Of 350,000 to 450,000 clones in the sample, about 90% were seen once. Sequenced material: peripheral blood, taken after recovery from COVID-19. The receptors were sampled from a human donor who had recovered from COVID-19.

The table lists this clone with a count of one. The CDR3 nucleotides are TGTGCCAGCAGTTTATTCGGACAGTACACAGATACGCAGTATTTT. Translating it yields CASSLFGQYTDTQYF. This chain joins TRBV27 and TRBJ2-3; D perhaps matches TRBD1 (6 bases). Germline loops: CDR1 MNHEY, CDR2 SMNVEV (reference sequence). CDR3 length equals 15 residues. V lost 1 base and J 2 bases, leaving 10 bases between the germline ends.

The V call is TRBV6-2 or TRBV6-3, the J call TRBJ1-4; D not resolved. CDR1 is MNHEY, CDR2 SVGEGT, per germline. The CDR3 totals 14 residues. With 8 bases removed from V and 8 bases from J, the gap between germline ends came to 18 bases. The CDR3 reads CASCRADIREKLFF. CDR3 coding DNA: TGTGCCAGCTGCCGCGCGGATATAAGGGAAAAACTGTTTTTT.

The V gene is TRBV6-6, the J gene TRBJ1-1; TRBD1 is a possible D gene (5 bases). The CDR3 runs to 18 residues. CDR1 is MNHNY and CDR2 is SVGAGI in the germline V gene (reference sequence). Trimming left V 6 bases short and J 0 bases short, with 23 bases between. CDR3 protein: CASSRPRAFRSVNTEAFF. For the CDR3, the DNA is TGTGCCAGCAGCCGACCCAGGGCTTTTCGATCCGTGAACACTGAAGCTTTCTTT.

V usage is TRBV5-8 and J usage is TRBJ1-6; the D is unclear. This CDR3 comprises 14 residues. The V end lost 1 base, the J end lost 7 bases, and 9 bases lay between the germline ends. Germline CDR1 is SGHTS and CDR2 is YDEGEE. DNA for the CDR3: TGTGCCAGCAGCTTGTTAGATTTGAATTCACCCCTCCACTTT. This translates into CASSLLDLNSPLHF.

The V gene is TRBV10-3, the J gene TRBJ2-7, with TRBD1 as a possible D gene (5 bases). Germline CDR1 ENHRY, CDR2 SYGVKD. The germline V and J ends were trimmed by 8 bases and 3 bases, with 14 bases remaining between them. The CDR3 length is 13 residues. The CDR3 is CAISETASYEQYF. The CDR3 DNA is TGTGCCATCTCGGAGACAGCGAGCTACGAGCAGTACTTC.

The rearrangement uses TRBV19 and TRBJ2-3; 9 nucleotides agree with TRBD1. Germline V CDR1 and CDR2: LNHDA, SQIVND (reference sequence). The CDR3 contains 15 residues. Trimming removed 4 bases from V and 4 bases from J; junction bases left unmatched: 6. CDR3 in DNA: TGTGCCAGTAGTACCGGGACAGGGAGGGCAGATACGCAGTATTTT. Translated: CASSTGTGRADTQYF.

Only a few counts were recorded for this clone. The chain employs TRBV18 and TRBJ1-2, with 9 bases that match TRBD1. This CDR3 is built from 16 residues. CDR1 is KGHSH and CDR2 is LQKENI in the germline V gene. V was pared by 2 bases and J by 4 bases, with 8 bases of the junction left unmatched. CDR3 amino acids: CASSPNPGTGRYGYTF. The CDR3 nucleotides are TGTGCCAGCTCACCAAACCCCGGGACAGGGCGCTATGGCTACACCTTC.

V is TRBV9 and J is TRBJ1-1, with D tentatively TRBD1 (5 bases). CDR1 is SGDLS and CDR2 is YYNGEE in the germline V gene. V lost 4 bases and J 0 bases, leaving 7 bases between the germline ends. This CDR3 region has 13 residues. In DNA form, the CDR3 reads TGTGCCAGCAGCCCGACAGTGAACACTGAAGCTTTCTTT. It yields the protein CASSPTVNTEAFF.

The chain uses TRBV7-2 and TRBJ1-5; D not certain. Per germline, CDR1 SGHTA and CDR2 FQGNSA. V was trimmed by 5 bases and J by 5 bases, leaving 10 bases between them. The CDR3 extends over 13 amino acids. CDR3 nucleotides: TGTGCCAGCAGCCTCGACGGCCATCAGCCCCAGCATTTT. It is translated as CASSLDGHQPQHF.

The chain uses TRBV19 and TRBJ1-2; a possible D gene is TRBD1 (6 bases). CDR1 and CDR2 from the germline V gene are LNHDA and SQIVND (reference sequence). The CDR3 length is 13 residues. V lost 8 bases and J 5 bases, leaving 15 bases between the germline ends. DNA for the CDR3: TGTGCCAGTTCCACACAGGGAAGGTATGGCTACACCTTC. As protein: CASSTQGRYGYTF.